The 10 T cell receptor beta chains below were found in one sample sequenced in a study of blood T cell repertoires in COVID-19. The data were produced by immunoSEQ multiplex PCR, yet TCRdb's version contains in-frame clones alone and is incomplete. The table lists about 140,000 clones, around 80% of them singletons. Input material: peripheral blood. The receptor source for this set is a man aged 60-69 years with acute or convalescent COVID-19.

V is TRBV6-6 and J is TRBJ2-7, with a possible D match to TRBD1 (6 bases). The germline CDR1 and CDR2 sequences are MNHNY and SVGAGI (reference sequence). This CDR3 is built from 16 residues. Trimming removed 5 bases from V and 3 bases from J, with 20 bases in between. The CDR3 here is CASSQGAYRAGYEQYF. The CDR3 coding sequence is TGTGCCAGCAGTCAAGGGGCCTACAGGGCAGGCTACGAGCAGTACTTC.

DNA of the CDR3: TGCAGTGCTAGTAATCAGGGGCCTAGGGATACGCAGTATTTT. Its translation: CSASNQGPRDTQYF. The chain couples TRBV20-1 to TRBJ2-3, with D possibly TRBD1 on 6 matching bases. This CDR3 comprises 14 residues. V shed 3 bases and J shed 6 bases, with 16 bases lying between them. In germline, CDR1 is DFQATT, CDR2 SNEGSKA (reference sequence).

This sequence joins TRBV18 and TRBJ2-2; 7 bases match TRBD1. The CDR3 extends over 17 amino acids. With V trimmed by 3 bases and J by 6 bases, 13 bases remained unmatched. Germline V gene lookup returns CDR1 KGHSH and CDR2 LQKENI. CDR3 sequence: CASSPPTGTASPGELFF. As DNA, the CDR3 is TGTGCCAGCTCACCCCCAACCGGGACAGCCTCACCCGGGGAGCTGTTTTTT. The whole variable domain, filled in from reference TRBV18 and TRBJ2-2, reads NAGVMQNPRHLVRRRGQEARLRCSPMKGHSHVYWYRQLPEEGLKFMVYLQKENIIDESGMPKERFSAEFPKEGPSILRIQQVVRGDSAAYFCASSPPTGTASPGELFFGEGSRLTVL.

The V and J genes are TRBV7-3 and TRBJ1-2; TRBD1 matches 9 bases. J lost 0 bases, V lost 6 bases, and 11 bases had no gene match. The CDR3 has 17 amino acids. Germline assignment: CDR1 SGHTA and CDR2 FQGTGA. CDR3 DNA sequence: TGTGCCAGCAGGACTCCCCGGGACAGGGAAGCTAACTATGGCTACACCTTC. It is translated as CASRTPRDREANYGYTF.

This clone has just one count. V and J are TRBV4-2 and TRBJ2-7, with D perhaps TRBD2 (6 bases). This CDR3 is built from 13 residues. The V gene's germline CDR1 is LGHNA and CDR2 YNFKEQ. Trimming stripped 0 bases from V and 4 bases from J, with 7 bases between. CDR3 region: CASSQEGLYEQYF. The CDR3 bases are TGTGCCAGCAGCCAAGAGGGACTGTACGAGCAGTACTTC.

The V and J genes are TRBV7-9 and TRBJ2-3; 7 bases fit TRBD1. Germline V gives CDR1 SEHNR, CDR2 FQNEAQ (reference sequence). CDR3 length: 15 amino acids. The junction had 10 bases not matched to a gene; V was cut back by 6 bases and J by 4 bases. The CDR3 DNA sequence: TGTGCCAGCAGTTACATACAGGGGTCCTCAGATACGCAGTATTTT. It encodes CASSYIQGSSDTQYF.

This sequence joins TRBV12-3 or TRBV12-4 and TRBJ1-5; D perhaps matches TRBD1 (5 bases). V lost 6 bases, J lost 7 bases, and 13 bases lay in between. The CDR3 has 13 residues. CDR3 sequence (DNA): TGTGCCAGCAGACAAGAGTCAGGGCAGCCCCAGCATTTT. As protein: CASRQESGQPQHF.

This clone was detected a few times. V usage is TRBV6-2 or TRBV6-3 and J usage is TRBJ2-7; 10 bases line up with TRBD2. CDR3 length equals 14 residues. CDR1 MNHEY and CDR2 SVGEGT come from the germline V gene. Trimming took 4 bases from V and 0 from J; bases not matched to a gene: 0. CDR3 sequence: CASSLAGGSYEQYF. DNA of the CDR3: TGTGCCAGCAGTTTAGCGGGAGGCTCCTACGAGCAGTACTTC.

CDR3 sequence reads: CASTPRDRDRGANVLTF. Written as DNA, the CDR3 is TGTGCCAGTACCCCCCGGGACAGGGACCGAGGGGCCAACGTCCTGACTTTC. The chain combines TRBV19 with TRBJ2-6; 9 bases are a match to TRBD1. CDR3 length: 17 amino acids. The junction had 11 bases not matched to a gene; V was cut back by 7 bases and J by 4 bases. Germline V CDR1 and CDR2: LNHDA, SQIVND (reference sequence).

This clone has a single count. This sequence joins TRBV21-1 and TRBJ1-3; the table's TRBD1 call for D was not verified on the DNA. TRBV21-1 is termed a pseudogene. The CDR3 is 15 amino acids. The CDR3 reads CASSKGQGNGNTIYF. The CDR3 DNA follows: TGTGCCAGCAGCAAGGGACAGGGTAACGGAAACACCATATATTTT.